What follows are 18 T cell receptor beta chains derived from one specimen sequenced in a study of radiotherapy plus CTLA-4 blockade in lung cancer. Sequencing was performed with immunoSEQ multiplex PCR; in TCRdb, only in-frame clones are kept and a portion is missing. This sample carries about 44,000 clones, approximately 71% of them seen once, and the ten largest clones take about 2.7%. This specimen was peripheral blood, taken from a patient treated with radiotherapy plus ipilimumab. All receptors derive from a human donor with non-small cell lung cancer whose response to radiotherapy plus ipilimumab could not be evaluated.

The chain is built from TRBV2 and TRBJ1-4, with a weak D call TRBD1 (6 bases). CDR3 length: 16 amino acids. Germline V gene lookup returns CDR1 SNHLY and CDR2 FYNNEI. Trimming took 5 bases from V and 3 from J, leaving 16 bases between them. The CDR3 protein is CASSPDRTRPNEKLFF. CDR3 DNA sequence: TGTGCCAGCAGTCCGGACAGAACCCGCCCTAATGAAAAACTGTTTTTT.

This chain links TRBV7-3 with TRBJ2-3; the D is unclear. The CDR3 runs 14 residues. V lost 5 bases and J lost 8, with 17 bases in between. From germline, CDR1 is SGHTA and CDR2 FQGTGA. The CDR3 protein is CASSPSSLGGTQYF. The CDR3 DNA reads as TGTGCCAGCAGCCCCAGCTCTTTAGGCGGTACGCAGTATTTT.

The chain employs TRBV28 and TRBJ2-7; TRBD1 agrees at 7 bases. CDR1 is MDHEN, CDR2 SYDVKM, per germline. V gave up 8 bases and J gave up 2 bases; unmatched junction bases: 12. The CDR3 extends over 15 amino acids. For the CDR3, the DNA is TGTGCCAGCTACCCCTCGGCAGGGGGAACCTACGAGCAGTACTTC. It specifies CASYPSAGGTYEQYF.

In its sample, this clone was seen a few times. For the CDR3, the DNA is TGTGCCAGTAGTCCTAGGTCTTTTGATGGCTACACCTTC. Encoded protein: CASSPRSFDGYTF. The chain carries TRBV19 and TRBJ1-2, with D unresolved. The germline V and J ends were trimmed by 5 bases and 6 bases, with 13 bases remaining between them. The length of the CDR3 is 13 residues. Germline loops: CDR1 LNHDA, CDR2 SQIVND (reference sequence).

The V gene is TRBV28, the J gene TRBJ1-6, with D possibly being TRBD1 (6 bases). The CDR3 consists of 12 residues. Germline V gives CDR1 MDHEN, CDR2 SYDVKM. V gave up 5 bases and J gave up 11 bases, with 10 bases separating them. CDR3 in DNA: TGTGCCAGCAGTACCCAGGGGACACCCCTCCACTTT. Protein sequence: CASSTQGTPLHF.

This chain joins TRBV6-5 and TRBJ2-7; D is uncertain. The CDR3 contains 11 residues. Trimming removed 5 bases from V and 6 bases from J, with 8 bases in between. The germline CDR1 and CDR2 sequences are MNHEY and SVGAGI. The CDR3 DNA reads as TGTGCCAGCAGTCGCGAGAGCGAGCAGTACTTC. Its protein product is CASSRESEQYF.

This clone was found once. CDR3 sequence: CASRGATGGNTGELFF. As DNA, the CDR3 is TGTGCCAGCAGAGGAGCGACGGGAGGGAACACCGGGGAGCTGTTTTTT. The V call is TRBV9, the J call TRBJ2-2; 7 bases align to TRBD2. The CDR3 is 16 amino acids. Trimming at V came to 5 bases and at J to 1 base, leaving 8 bases not matched to a gene. CDR1 and CDR2 (germline): SGDLS, YYNGEE. The whole variable domain, filled in from reference TRBV9 and TRBJ2-2, reads DSGVTQTPKHLITATGQRVTLRCSPRSGDLSVYWYQQSLDQGLQFLIQYYNGEERAKGNILERFSAQQFPDLHSELNLSSLELGDSALYFCASRGATGGNTGELFFGEGSRLTVL.

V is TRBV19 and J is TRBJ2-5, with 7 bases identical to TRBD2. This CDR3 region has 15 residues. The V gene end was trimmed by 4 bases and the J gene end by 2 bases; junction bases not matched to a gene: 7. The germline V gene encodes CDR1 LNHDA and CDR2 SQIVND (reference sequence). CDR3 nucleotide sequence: TGTGCCAGTAGTAGGAATAGCGGGTCACAAGAGACCCAGTACTTC. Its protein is CASSRNSGSQETQYF.

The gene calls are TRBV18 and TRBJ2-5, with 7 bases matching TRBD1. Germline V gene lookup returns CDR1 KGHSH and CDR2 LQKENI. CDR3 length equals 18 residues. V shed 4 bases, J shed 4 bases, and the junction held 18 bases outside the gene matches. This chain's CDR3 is CASSLQNLLDRPVETQYF. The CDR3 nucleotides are TGTGCCAGCTCACTCCAAAATCTTCTGGACAGGCCGGTAGAGACCCAGTACTTC. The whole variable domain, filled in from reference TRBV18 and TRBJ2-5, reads NAGVMQNPRHLVRRRGQEARLRCSPMKGHSHVYWYRQLPEEGLKFMVYLQKENIIDESGMPKERFSAEFPKEGPSILRIQQVVRGDSAAYFCASSLQNLLDRPVETQYFGPGTRLLVL.

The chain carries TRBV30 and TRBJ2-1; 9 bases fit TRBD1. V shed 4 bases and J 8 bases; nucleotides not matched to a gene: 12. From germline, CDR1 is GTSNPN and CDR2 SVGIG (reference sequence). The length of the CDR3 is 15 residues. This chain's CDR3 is CAWTTSGTGSYEQFF. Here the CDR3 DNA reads TGTGCCTGGACCACATCCGGGACAGGGTCCTATGAGCAGTTCTTC.

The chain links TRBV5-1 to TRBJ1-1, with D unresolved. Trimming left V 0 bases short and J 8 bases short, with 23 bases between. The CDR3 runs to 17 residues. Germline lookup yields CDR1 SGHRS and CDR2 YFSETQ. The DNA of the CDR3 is TGCGCCAGCAGCTTGGGCCCGGTGGGGAATCGGGGTGGCGAAGCTTTCTTT. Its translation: CASSLGPVGNRGGEAFF.

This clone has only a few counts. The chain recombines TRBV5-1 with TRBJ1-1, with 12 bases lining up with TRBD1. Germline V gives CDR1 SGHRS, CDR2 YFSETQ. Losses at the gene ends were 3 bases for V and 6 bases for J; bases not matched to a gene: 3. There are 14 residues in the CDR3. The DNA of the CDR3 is TGCGCCAGCAGCTCGGGACAGGGGGCCGCTGAAGCTTTCTTT. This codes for CASSSGQGAAEAFF.

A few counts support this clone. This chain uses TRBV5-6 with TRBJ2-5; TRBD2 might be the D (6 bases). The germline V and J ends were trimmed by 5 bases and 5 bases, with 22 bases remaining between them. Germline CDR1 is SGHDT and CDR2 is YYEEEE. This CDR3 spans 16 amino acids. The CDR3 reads CASRARANRRDETQYF. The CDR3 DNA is TGTGCCAGCAGGGCCCGGGCGAATAGGAGGGATGAGACCCAGTACTTC.

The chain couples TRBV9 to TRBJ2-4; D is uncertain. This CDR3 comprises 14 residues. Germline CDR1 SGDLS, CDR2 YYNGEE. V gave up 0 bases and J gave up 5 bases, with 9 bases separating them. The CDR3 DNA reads TGTGCCAGCAGCGTAGACCTATCGGAAAACATTCAGTACTTC. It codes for CASSVDLSENIQYF.

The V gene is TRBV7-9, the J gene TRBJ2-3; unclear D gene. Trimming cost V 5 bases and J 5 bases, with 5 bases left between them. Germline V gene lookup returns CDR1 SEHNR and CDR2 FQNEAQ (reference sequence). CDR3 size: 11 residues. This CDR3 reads CASSPRDTQYF. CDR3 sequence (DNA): TGTGCCAGCAGCCCCAGAGATACGCAGTATTTT.

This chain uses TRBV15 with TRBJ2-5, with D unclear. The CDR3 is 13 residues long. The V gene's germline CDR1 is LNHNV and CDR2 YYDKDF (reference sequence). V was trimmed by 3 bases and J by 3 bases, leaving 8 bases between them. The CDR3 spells CATSSRHEETQYF. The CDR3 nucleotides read TGTGCCACCAGCAGCAGGCACGAAGAGACCCAGTACTTC.

The CDR3: CSASRAETQYF. As DNA, the CDR3 is TGCAGTGCTTCCAGGGCGGAGACCCAGTACTTC. V and J are TRBV20-1 and TRBJ2-5, with D possibly TRBD1 on 5 matching bases. Germline assignment: CDR1 DFQATT and CDR2 SNEGSKA (reference sequence). The CDR3 sequence is 11 residues long. Trimming took 5 bases from V and 5 from J, leaving 9 bases between them.

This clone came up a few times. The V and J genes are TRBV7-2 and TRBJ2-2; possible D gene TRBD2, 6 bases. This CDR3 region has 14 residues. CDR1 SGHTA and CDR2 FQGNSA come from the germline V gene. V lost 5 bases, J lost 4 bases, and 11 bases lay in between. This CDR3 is CASSPGLFTGELFF. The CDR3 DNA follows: TGTGCCAGCAGCCCGGGACTTTTCACCGGGGAGCTGTTTTTT.